These 32 T cell receptor beta chains were all obtained from the same sample, sequenced in a study of blood T cells in healthy people across ages. Sample-barcoded 5' priming and a J-beta primer mix drove a second PCR of about 6 to 11 cycles. A single record per CDR3 protein comes from TCRdb applying MiXCR to the 5' RACE reads. The data hold hundreds of thousands of distinct CDR3 sequences, with under 65% observed a single time. The specimen was blood. The receptors stem from a man aged 55 to 70 in good health.

The rearrangement uses TRBV9 and TRBJ2-5; D is ambiguous. Trimming shortened V by 0 bases and J by 3 bases, and 18 bases separated the two germline ends. From germline, CDR1 is SGDLS and CDR2 YYNGEE. This CDR3 region has 17 residues. The CDR3, as DNA: TGTGCCAGCAGCGTAGGGCAGCGCCTAGGGTATGAAGAGACCCAGTACTTC. Translated, it gives CASSVGQRLGYEETQYF.

This clonotype showed up just a few times. The genes are TRBV4-1 and TRBJ2-1; possibly TRBD2 for D (5 bases). V was clipped by 2 bases and J by 9 bases, with 17 bases between them. Germline V gives CDR1 MGHRA, CDR2 YSYEKL. The CDR3 runs to 15 residues. The CDR3 sequence is CASSQFHGVGGEQFF. The CDR3 coding sequence is TGCGCCAGCAGCCAATTCCACGGGGTCGGCGGTGAGCAGTTCTTC.

V is TRBV29-1 and J is TRBJ1-4; D is unresolved. V lost 1 base and J 2 bases, leaving 5 bases between the germline ends. Germline V gene lookup returns CDR1 SQVTM and CDR2 ANQGSEA. The CDR3 is 13 residues long. CDR3 region: CSVEAGTNEKLFF. CDR3 sequence (DNA): TGCAGCGTTGAAGCCGGGACTAATGAAAAACTGTTTTTT.

The V gene is TRBV27, the J gene TRBJ1-1, with unresolved D. Trimming stripped 4 bases from V and 6 bases from J, with 12 bases between. The CDR3 loop spans 13 amino acids. CDR1 and CDR2 from the germline V gene are MNHEY and SMNVEV (reference sequence). CDR3 bases: TGTGCCAGCAGTTCGGGGAGCCGCTCTGAAGCTTTCTTT. It is translated as CASSSGSRSEAFF.

V and J are TRBV29-1 and TRBJ2-1; 7 bases are a match to TRBD2. Germline lookup yields CDR1 SQVTM and CDR2 ANQGSEA. The CDR3 is 14 amino acids. The V gene end was trimmed by 6 bases and the J gene end by 2 bases; junction bases not matched to a gene: 7. As DNA, the CDR3 is TGCAGCGTCTCCGGGACTACCCCCTACAATGAGCAGTTCTTC. Translated, it gives CSVSGTTPYNEQFF.

There are a few counts of this clonotype. The chain has TRBV6-5 and TRBJ2-5; TRBD1 is a possible D gene (5 bases). The CDR3 is 14 residues long. The V end was cut by 2 bases, the J end by 5 bases, with 12 bases between. Germline V CDR1 and CDR2: MNHEY, SVGAGI. CDR3 loop: CASSYGAVVETQYF. Here the CDR3 DNA reads TGTGCCAGCAGTTACGGGGCAGTCGTCGAGACCCAGTACTTC.

This clonotype has just one count. This rearrangement joins TRBV20-1 to TRBJ1-5; D is perhaps TRBD1 (5 bases). From germline, CDR1 is DFQATT and CDR2 SNEGSKA (reference sequence). Trimming stripped 3 bases from V and 4 bases from J, with 13 bases between. CDR3 length equals 14 residues. The CDR3 coding sequence is TGCAGTGCTAGCCCCGGGACGGTAAATCAGCCCCAGCATTTT. Translation: CSASPGTVNQPQHF.

The chain combines TRBV3-1 with TRBJ2-1; D gene uncertain. V shed 4 bases and J shed 1 base, with 11 bases lying between them. The CDR3 loop spans 15 amino acids. Germline V CDR1 and CDR2: LGHDT, YNNKEL (reference sequence). The CDR3, as DNA: TGTGCCAGCAGCCCCTCCGGGTTTTCCTACAATGAGCAGTTCTTC. Protein: CASSPSGFSYNEQFF.

This chain links TRBV6-5 with TRBJ2-3; unclear D gene. V shed 6 bases and J shed 1 base, with 14 bases lying between them. This CDR3 has 15 amino acids. The germline gives CDR1 MNHEY, CDR2 SVGAGI. This CDR3 reads CASSRSSERTDTQYF. The CDR3 DNA reads TGTGCCAGCAGCCGCTCAAGCGAGCGCACAGATACGCAGTATTTT.

V usage is TRBV27 and J usage is TRBJ2-5; D is tentatively TRBD1 or TRBD2 (6 bases each). Deletions cut 7 bases from V and 11 bases from J, with 14 bases between. Germline V lookup: CDR1 MNHEY, CDR2 SMNVEV (reference sequence). The length of the CDR3 is 11 residues. The CDR3 coding sequence is TGTGCCAGCATAAAAAGGGGGGAGCAGTACTTC. Translating it yields CASIKRGEQYF.

Regarding this clonotype: With a much larger clone just one base away, this may be a read error. The chain employs TRBV29-1 and TRBJ2-4, with unresolved D. The J call may not be correct, given that the DNA end is closer to TRBJ2-5. The CDR3 length is 12 residues. Germline V CDR1 and CDR2: SQVTM, ANQGSEA. CDR3 sequence: CCVETYGQTQYF. In DNA, the CDR3 is TGCTGCGTTGAGACGTACGGGCAGACCCAGTACTTC.

The rearrangement uses TRBV10-3 and TRBJ2-7; D remains ambiguous. Germline-derived CDR1 and CDR2 are ENHRY and SYGVKD. The CDR3 loop spans 13 amino acids. The V gene lost 5 bases and the J gene lost 2 bases, with 10 bases spanning the gap. The CDR3 DNA reads as TGTGCCATCAGTAAAAGGGCTCCCTACGAGCAGTACTTC. Amino acids: CAISKRAPYEQYF.

The J gene is TRBJ1-6, the V gene TRBV6-5; D gene uncertain. This CDR3 contains 14 residues. Germline V lookup: CDR1 MNHEY, CDR2 SVGAGI. V shed 6 bases and J shed 8 bases, with 14 bases lying between them. The CDR3, as DNA: TGTGCCAGCAGGAATATAGGTCGGGATTCACCCCTCCACTTT. This sequence encodes CASRNIGRDSPLHF.

V is TRBV5-1 and J is TRBJ2-1, with D possibly being TRBD2 (6 bases). Trimming stripped 4 bases from V and 3 bases from J, with 11 bases between. The CDR3 sequence is 14 residues long. From germline, CDR1 is SGHRS and CDR2 YFSETQ. The CDR3 is CASSVGLYYNEQFF. In DNA form, the CDR3 reads TGCGCCAGCAGCGTCGGACTATACTACAATGAGCAGTTCTTC.

The chain has TRBV4-2 and TRBJ2-5; D possibly corresponds to TRBD2 (6 bases). Trimming stripped 4 bases from V and 7 bases from J, with 19 bases between. The CDR3 covers 15 residues. Per the germline V gene, CDR1 is LGHNA and CDR2 is YNFKEQ. CDR3 nucleotide sequence: TGTGCCAGCAGCCGAGACACCGGCGCGGAGGGGACCCAGTACTTC. Amino acids: CASSRDTGAEGTQYF.

This clonotype showed up just a few times. This rearrangement joins TRBV4-1 to TRBJ2-5, with unresolved D. V gave up 4 bases and J gave up 2 bases, with 14 bases separating them. Germline V gene data show CDR1 as MGHRA and CDR2 as YSYEKL. The CDR3 totals 15 residues. The CDR3 is CASSPNRNAQETQYF. As DNA, the CDR3 is TGCGCCAGCAGCCCAAACCGAAACGCTCAAGAGACCCAGTACTTC.

As concerns this clonotype: A junction end diverges from the germline sequence, so it may reflect a read error. This chain links TRBV2 with TRBJ2-3, with TRBD1 matching over 12 bases. The germline CDR1 and CDR2 sequences are SNHLY and FYNNEI. This CDR3 comprises 14 residues. Here the CDR3 DNA reads TGTGCCAGCAAGGGACAGGGGGCCACAGATACGCAGAATTTT. Its protein product is CASKGQGATDTQNF.

The V and J genes are TRBV7-9 and TRBJ2-5; maybe TRBD1 (6 bases). Germline CDR1 SEHNR, CDR2 FQNEAQ (reference sequence). Trimming cost V 3 bases and J 4 bases, with 18 bases left between them. This CDR3 has 16 amino acids. The CDR3 bases are TGTGCCAGCAGCTTCCCCGGACAGAGAGGGAGAGAGACCCAGTACTTC. Protein product: CASSFPGQRGRETQYF. The whole variable domain, filled in from reference TRBV7-9 and TRBJ2-5, reads DTGVSQNPRHKITKRGQNVTFRCDPISEHNRLYWYRQTLGQGPEFLTYFQNEAQLEKSRLLSDRFSAERPKGSFSTLEIQRTEQGDSAMYLCASSFPGQRGRETQYFGPGTRLLVL.

The V gene is TRBV29-1, the J gene TRBJ2-5; TRBD2 matches 10 bases. Germline CDR1 and CDR2: SQVTM and ANQGSEA. CDR3 length: 13 amino acids. The junction had 14 bases not matched to a gene; V was cut back by 8 bases and J by 11 bases. DNA of the CDR3: TGCAGCACCCGACTAGCGGGCGTCAATGAGCAGTACTTC. This sequence encodes CSTRLAGVNEQYF.

This chain connects TRBV7-8 to TRBJ1-1, with a possible D match to TRBD1 (5 bases). V was cut by 0 bases and J by 4 bases, with 9 bases left in between. Germline V gene data show CDR1 as SGHVS and CDR2 as FQNEAQ. CDR3 length equals 14 residues. The CDR3 loop is CASSLALGGTEAFF. For the CDR3, the DNA is TGTGCCAGCAGCTTAGCTTTGGGGGGCACTGAAGCTTTCTTT.

On this clonotype itself: A read error may be the cause here, since a much bigger clone is one base away. V gene TRBV11-2 combines with J gene TRBJ2-5; D is perhaps TRBD2 (5 bases). V lost 2 bases, J lost 11 bases, and 21 bases lay in between. This CDR3 has 15 amino acids. Looked up from germline, CDR1 is SGHAT and CDR2 is FQNNGV. The CDR3, as DNA: TGTGCCAGCAGCTTATTGGAGGACGGTTCCAATGAGCAGTACTTC. It is translated as CASSLLEDGSNEQYF. Complete variable domain (other parts from reference TRBV11-2 and TRBJ2-5): EAGVAQSPRYKIIEKRQSVAFWCNPISGHATLYWYQQILGQGPKLLIQFQNNGVVDDSQLPKDRFSAERLKGVDSTLKIQPAKLEDSAVYLCASSLLEDGSNEQYFGPGTRLLVL.

The chain joins TRBV29-1 to TRBJ2-7; 7 bases match TRBD2. Germline values: CDR1 SQVTM, CDR2 ANQGSEA. The V segment lost 5 bases and the J segment 7 bases; nucleotides outside the gene matches: 8. The CDR3 consists of 12 residues. The CDR3 reads CSVWQIGGEQYF. The CDR3 DNA reads as TGCAGCGTTTGGCAGATCGGGGGGGAGCAGTACTTC.

The chain links TRBV7-2 to TRBJ2-5, with D possibly being TRBD1 or TRBD2 (5 bases each). Trimming took off 2 bases at V and 5 bases at J, with 12 bases between the two ends. The germline CDR1 and CDR2 sequences are SGHTA and FQGNSA. The CDR3 consists of 14 residues. CDR3 region: CASSLPGWGETQYF. CDR3 bases: TGTGCCAGCAGCTTACCGGGGTGGGGGGAGACCCAGTACTTC.

The chain couples TRBV6-2 or TRBV6-3 to TRBJ1-2; maybe TRBD1 (5 bases). The CDR3 sequence is 16 residues long. Germline CDR1 MNHEY, CDR2 SVGEGT. V lost 5 bases, J lost 1 base, and 17 bases lay in between. This CDR3 is CASSETPTVINYGYTF. The CDR3 nucleotides read TGTGCCAGCAGTGAGACCCCGACAGTGATTAACTATGGCTACACCTTC.

The chain couples TRBV6-5 to TRBJ2-1; possibly TRBD1 for D (5 bases). The CDR3 length is 14 residues. Trimming removed 2 bases at V and 6 bases at J, with 11 bases between. CDR1 MNHEY and CDR2 SVGAGI come from the germline V gene. The CDR3, as DNA: TGTGCCAGCAGTTACAGGGGTCCGCTCAATGAGCAGTTCTTC. This translates into CASSYRGPLNEQFF.

The rearrangement joins TRBV7-2 to TRBJ2-5; D is possibly TRBD2 (6 bases). The germline V gene encodes CDR1 SGHTA and CDR2 FQGNSA. Trimming stripped 4 bases from V and 11 bases from J, with 23 bases between. This CDR3 has 15 residues. The DNA of the CDR3 is TGTGCCAGCAGCTCGGCGGGGAGAGTTAGCAATGAGCAGTACTTC. Residues: CASSSAGRVSNEQYF.

V and J are TRBV18 and TRBJ1-6, with D uncertain. CDR3 length: 15 amino acids. V was trimmed by 3 bases and J by 5 bases, leaving 11 bases between them. Germline loops: CDR1 KGHSH, CDR2 LQKENI. The CDR3 DNA reads TGTGCCAGCTCACCTTCGGCTTCGGATAATTCACCCCTCCACTTT. It translates to CASSPSASDNSPLHF.

The chain links TRBV2 to TRBJ1-1; possibly TRBD1 for D (5 bases). The CDR3 has 13 residues. V was cut by 8 bases and J by 6 bases, with 16 bases left in between. CDR1 is SNHLY, CDR2 FYNNEI, per germline. The CDR3 spells CASQSSGYPEAFF. The CDR3 DNA reads TGTGCCAGCCAGAGTTCAGGGTACCCTGAAGCTTTCTTT.

This clonotype has a handful of counts. The chain employs TRBV6-5 and TRBJ2-5; 8 bases line up with TRBD1. Germline V CDR1 and CDR2: MNHEY, SVGAGI. Losses at the gene ends were 4 bases for V and 4 bases for J; bases not matched to a gene: 2. There are 13 residues in the CDR3. DNA for the CDR3: TGTGCCAGCAGTTCCGGGACAGGAGAGACCCAGTACTTC. Its protein is CASSSGTGETQYF.

V is TRBV10-2 and J is TRBJ2-2, with unresolved D. Germline CDR1 WSHSY, CDR2 SAAADI. The V end was cut by 4 bases, the J end by 4 bases, with 16 bases between. This CDR3 has 16 residues. The CDR3 DNA follows: TGCGCCAGCAGTGGCCCCCCGGGCTCCGGCACCGGGGAGCTGTTTTTT. Amino acid sequence: CASSGPPGSGTGELFF.

This clonotype appeared a few times. This chain uses TRBV20-1 with TRBJ2-1; 9 bases agree with TRBD2. Losses at the gene ends were 3 bases for V and 0 bases for J; bases not matched to a gene: 6. Germline CDR1 and CDR2: DFQATT and SNEGSKA (reference sequence). The CDR3 sequence is 16 residues long. The CDR3 spells CSASEVAGASYNEQFF. CDR3 nucleotide sequence: TGCAGTGCTAGTGAGGTAGCGGGGGCCTCCTACAATGAGCAGTTCTTC.

With respect to this clonotype: One end of the junction fails to match germline, which may point to a read error. This rearrangement joins TRBV9 to TRBJ2-5; 14 nucleotides match TRBD2. The CDR3 is 20 residues long. In germline, CDR1 is SGDLS, CDR2 YYNGEE. CDR3 DNA sequence: TGTGCCAGCAGCGTAGGGCCCCCGGGACTAGCGGGAGCTCAACAAGAGACCCAGTACTTT. This translates into CASSVGPPGLAGAQQETQYF.